One and the same sample provided the 17 T cell receptor beta chains below, sequenced in a study of spatial heterogeneity in lung cancer. Time point noted: sample taken at primary tumor resection. Sequencing covered unsorted whole RNA taken from tumor, nontumor lung or frozen PBMC. TCRdb itself ran the 5' RACE reads through MiXCR, one entry per CDR3 protein. This repertoire shows 10,000 to 15,000 distinct CDR3 sequences, 6.2% found once; its top ten account for around a tenth. This material consisted of normal lung tissue next to the tumor, taken at surgery. Every receptor here comes from a male donor with early-stage non-small cell lung cancer.

There are many counts of this clonotype. This chain joins TRBV5-1 and TRBJ2-7; a weak D match, TRBD1 (6 bases). Looked up from germline, CDR1 is SGHRS and CDR2 is YFSETQ. V was clipped by 6 bases and J by 4 bases, with 11 bases between them. The CDR3 length is 12 residues. In DNA, the CDR3 is TGCGCCAGCAAAGGGACACAATACGAGCAGTACTTC. As protein: CASKGTQYEQYF.

At least ten counts were recorded for this clonotype. This chain connects TRBV19 to TRBJ2-5; no reliable D call. This CDR3 is built from 16 residues. Trimming left V 0 bases short and J 1 base short, with 12 bases between. Germline V gene sequence: CDR1 LNHDA, CDR2 SQIVND (reference sequence). CDR3 DNA sequence: TGTGCCAGTAGTATAGATCTTGGGCTGCTCCAAGAGACCCAGTACTTC. This gives the protein CASSIDLGLLQETQYF.

This clonotype has at least ten counts. The V and J genes are TRBV5-1 and TRBJ1-4; TRBD1 might be the D (5 bases). The length of the CDR3 is 13 residues. V dropped 3 bases and J dropped 8 bases, with 11 bases sitting between them. Germline CDR1 SGHRS, CDR2 YFSETQ. CDR3 sequence (DNA): TGCGCCAGCAGCTGGGGGGGACGAGAAAAACTGTTTTTT. It specifies CASSWGGREKLFF.

This clonotype appeared many times. V usage is TRBV6-5 and J usage is TRBJ2-1; the D gene could be TRBD1 or TRBD2 (6 bases each). The V gene's germline CDR1 is MNHEY and CDR2 SVGAGI. This CDR3 has 14 amino acids. Trimming removed 4 bases at V and 9 bases at J, with 16 bases between. The CDR3 DNA reads as TGTGCCAGCAGTTCCAAAATGGGGGGCGCTGAGCAGTTCTTC. Translating it yields CASSSKMGGAEQFF.

This clonotype was counted ten times or more. The chain has TRBV5-1 and TRBJ2-2, with D possibly TRBD1 on 5 matching bases. The ends were cut back, 1 base at V and 2 bases at J, with 12 bases in the middle. From germline, CDR1 is SGHRS and CDR2 YFSETQ. This CDR3 is built from 16 residues. CDR3 region: CASSLSGRANTGELFF. In DNA, the CDR3 is TGCGCCAGCAGCTTGTCGGGCAGGGCTAACACCGGGGAGCTGTTTTTT.

This clonotype showed up many times. The rearrangement uses TRBV20-1 and TRBJ1-1; 8 bases are shared with TRBD1. CDR1 is DFQATT, CDR2 SNEGSKA, per germline (reference sequence). CDR3 length: 12 amino acids. Germline trimming cut 6 bases from V and 4 bases from J; bases unmatched to any gene: 4. CDR3 nucleotides: TGCAGTGCCTTCGACAGGGGCACTGAAGCTTTCTTT. Residues: CSAFDRGTEAFF.

The CDR3 loop reads CAISDRDTEAFF. The CDR3 DNA reads TGTGCCATCAGTGACAGGGACACTGAAGCTTTCTTT. The chain combines TRBV10-3 with TRBJ1-1; the D gene is possibly TRBD1 (5 bases). The CDR3 contains 12 residues. V was cut by 3 bases and J by 3 bases, with 5 bases left in between. Germline V CDR1 and CDR2: ENHRY, SYGVKD.

This clonotype was counted many times. The chain is built from TRBV7-2 and TRBJ1-1, with a possible D match to TRBD1 (6 bases). The ends were cut back, 3 bases at V and 5 bases at J, with 13 bases in the middle. CDR3 length: 14 amino acids. Germline assignment: CDR1 SGHTA and CDR2 FQGNSA. In nucleotides, the CDR3 is TGTGCCAGCAGCTTCCAGAGGGGGGGGACTGAAGCTTTCTTT. This gives the protein CASSFQRGGTEAFF.

This clonotype has a count of ten or more. The chain recombines TRBV6-2 or TRBV6-3 with TRBJ2-7; no clear D. Germline CDR1 and CDR2: MNHEY and SVGEGT. V was pared by 5 bases and J by 0 bases, with 11 bases between. The CDR3 has 14 amino acids. The CDR3 reads CASSTRTRSYEQYF. The CDR3 coding sequence is TGTGCCAGCAGTACCCGGACCCGCTCCTACGAGCAGTACTTC.

Ten or more counts support this clonotype. This chain links TRBV6-1 with TRBJ1-1; D remains unclear. CDR3 size: 13 residues. CDR1 and CDR2 from the germline V gene are MNHNS and SASEGT. V was cut by 4 bases and J by 1 base, with 7 bases left in between. The CDR3 reads CASSASRNTEAFF. The CDR3 DNA reads as TGTGCCAGCAGTGCTTCCAGGAACACTGAAGCTTTCTTT.

This clonotype came up many times. The J gene is TRBJ2-7, the V gene TRBV27, with D possibly TRBD2 on 6 matching bases. V was clipped by 4 bases and J by 2 bases, with 9 bases between them. The CDR3 loop spans 13 amino acids. Germline loops: CDR1 MNHEY, CDR2 SMNVEV (reference sequence). The CDR3 DNA reads as TGTGCCAGCAGTTCCCGACTAGCCTACGAGCAGTACTTC. It encodes CASSSRLAYEQYF.

This clonotype was seen repeatedly, ten times or more. The V call is TRBV30, the J call TRBJ1-1; D is perhaps TRBD1 (5 bases). The V gene's germline CDR1 is GTSNPN and CDR2 SVGIG (reference sequence). The CDR3 loop spans 14 amino acids. Trimming left V 1 base short and J 1 base short, with 10 bases between. CDR3 amino acids: CAWSAYTGNTEAFF. DNA of the CDR3: TGTGCCTGGAGTGCCTATACAGGGAACACTGAAGCTTTCTTT.

By sample share, this clonotype is medium-sized. CDR3 sequence: CASSVEQRTDTQYF. CDR3 in DNA: TGTGCCAGCAGCGTAGAACAGCGGACAGATACGCAGTATTTT. The chain uses TRBV9 and TRBJ2-3, with TRBD2 as a possible D gene (5 bases). Trimming removed 0 bases from V and 3 bases from J, with 8 bases in between. CDR3 length: 14 amino acids. CDR1 is SGDLS, CDR2 YYNGEE, per germline.

The chain recombines TRBV7-2 with TRBJ1-5; tentatively, D is TRBD1 (5 bases). CDR1 and CDR2 (germline): SGHTA, FQGNSA. Trimming shortened V by 5 bases and J by 3 bases, and 11 bases separated the two germline ends. The CDR3 is made up of 14 amino acids. The CDR3 sequence: CASSPGNPNQPQHF. Written as DNA, the CDR3 is TGTGCCAGCAGCCCAGGGAATCCCAATCAGCCCCAGCATTTT.

This clonotype was counted ten times or more. The chain recombines TRBV10-2 with TRBJ1-2; a weak D match, TRBD1 (5 bases). V gave up 2 bases and J gave up 4 bases, with 8 bases separating them. Germline assignment: CDR1 WSHSY and CDR2 SAAADI. The CDR3 contains 13 residues. The CDR3 loop is CASSERGTYGYTF. DNA for the CDR3: TGCGCCAGCAGTGAGAGGGGAACCTATGGCTACACCTTC.

This clonotype was counted ten times or more. This chain connects TRBV30 to TRBJ1-1, with D perhaps matching TRBD1 (5 bases). Per the germline V gene, CDR1 is GTSNPN and CDR2 is SVGIG (reference sequence). The V end lost 4 bases, the J end lost 0 bases, and 12 bases lay between the germline ends. The CDR3 runs to 14 residues. Here the CDR3 reads CAWTLGPVNTEAFF. As DNA, the CDR3 is TGTGCCTGGACACTGGGGCCTGTGAACACTGAAGCTTTCTTT.

This clonotype was observed at least ten times. The chain is built from TRBV7-2 and TRBJ2-5, with D unresolved. Trimming stripped 3 bases from V and 3 bases from J, with 8 bases between. The germline V gene has CDR1 SGHTA and CDR2 FQGNSA. The CDR3 loop spans 13 amino acids. The CDR3, as DNA: TGTGCCAGCAGCTTCGATACGGAAGAGACCCAGTACTTC. Protein sequence: CASSFDTEETQYF. The full variable domain, in which reference TRBV7-2 and TRBJ2-5 provide the parts outside the CDR3, is GAGVSQSPSNKVTEKGKDVELRCDPISGHTALYWYRQSLGQGLEFLIYFQGNSAPDKSGLPSDRFSAERTGGSVSTLTIQRTQQEDSAVYLCASSFDTEETQYFGPGTRLLVL.